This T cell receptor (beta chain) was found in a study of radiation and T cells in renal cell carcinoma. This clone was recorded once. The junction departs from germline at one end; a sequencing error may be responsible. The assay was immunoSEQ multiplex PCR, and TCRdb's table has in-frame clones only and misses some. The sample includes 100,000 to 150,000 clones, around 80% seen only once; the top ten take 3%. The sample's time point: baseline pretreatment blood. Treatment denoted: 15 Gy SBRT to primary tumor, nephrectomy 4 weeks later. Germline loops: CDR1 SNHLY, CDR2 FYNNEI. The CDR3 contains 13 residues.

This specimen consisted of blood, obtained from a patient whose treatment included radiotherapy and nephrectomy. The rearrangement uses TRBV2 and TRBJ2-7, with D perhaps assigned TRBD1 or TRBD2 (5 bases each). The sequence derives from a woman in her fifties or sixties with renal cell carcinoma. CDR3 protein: CASSVAPAARGDF. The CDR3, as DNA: TGTGCCAGCAGTGTCGCTCCCGCGGCGAGAGGGGACTTC.